Listed here are 26 T cell receptor beta chains from one sample, sequenced in a study. TCRdb reprocessed the RT-PCR reads with MiXCR, giving one entry per CDR3 protein. The table records about 680,000 distinct CDR3 sequences, 14% of them present only once. Sequencing was done on a sample of memory CD4+ T cells from blood. Receptor source: a female donor in good health, serving as a healthy control.

The CDR3 reads CATHRLAGTYEQYF. The CDR3 region has the DNA TGTGCCACCCACCGACTAGCGGGGACCTACGAGCAGTACTTC. The chain uses TRBV28 and TRBJ2-7, with 11 positions matching TRBD2. The CDR3 contains 14 residues. J was trimmed by 2 bases and V by 10 bases; bases with no gene match: 7. Germline values: CDR1 MDHEN, CDR2 SYDVKM.

The V and J genes are TRBV20-1 and TRBJ1-4; a possible D gene is TRBD1 (5 bases). V shed 0 bases and J shed 0 bases, with 8 bases lying between them. Looked up from germline, CDR1 is DFQATT and CDR2 is SNEGSKA (reference sequence). The CDR3 sequence is 15 residues long. The CDR3 region has the DNA TGCAGTGCTAGAGAAGGGGTTGCAACTAATGAAAAACTGTTTTTT. This translates into CSAREGVATNEKLFF.

Ten or more counts support this clonotype. The gene calls are TRBV20-1 and TRBJ2-5; D is uncertain. Germline-derived CDR1 and CDR2 are DFQATT and SNEGSKA (reference sequence). The germline V and J ends were trimmed by 0 bases and 0 bases, with 11 bases remaining between them. The CDR3 runs to 15 residues. For the CDR3, the DNA is TGCAGTGCTAGAGAGGGCCCGAGCCACCAAGAGACCCAGTACTTC. Protein product: CSAREGPSHQETQYF.

This clonotype has a count of ten or more. The CDR3 DNA reads as TGTGCCAGCAAGTACGCCGGGGCCCTAACGGGGTCCGAGCAGTACTTC. It specifies CASKYAGALTGSEQYF. The V call is TRBV12-3 or TRBV12-4, the J call TRBJ2-7; D might be TRBD1 or TRBD2, each matching 5 bases. CDR3 length equals 16 residues. The V gene lost 7 bases and the J gene lost 6 bases, with 25 bases spanning the gap.

This clonotype occurred many times. The chain combines TRBV5-4 with TRBJ1-2; no firm D call. CDR1 and CDR2 from the germline V gene are SGHNT and YYREEE (reference sequence). The CDR3 consists of 15 residues. V lost 4 bases and J 3 bases, leaving 16 bases between the germline ends. CDR3 sequence: CASSPSLGPDYGYTF. In DNA form, the CDR3 reads TGTGCCAGCAGCCCATCCCTTGGACCCGACTATGGCTACACCTTC.

This sequence joins TRBV2 and TRBJ2-7; D is tentatively TRBD1 or TRBD2 (7 bases each). The CDR3 covers 12 residues. CDR1 SNHLY and CDR2 FYNNEI come from the germline V gene. V shed 11 bases and J shed 2 bases, with 13 bases lying between them. The CDR3 here is CAGGDSTYEQYF. The CDR3 DNA reads as TGTGCCGGGGGGGACAGCACCTACGAGCAGTACTTC. Full variable domain (outside the CDR3, taken from reference TRBV2 and TRBJ2-7): EPEVTQTPSHQVTQMGQEVILRCVPISNHLYFYWYRQILGQKVEFLVSFYNNEISEKSEIFDDQFSVERPDGSNFTLKIRSTKLEDSAMYFCAGGDSTYEQYFGPGTRLTVT.

This clonotype was picked up a small number of times. The genes are TRBV7-6 and TRBJ1-1; no firm D call. V was pared by 5 bases and J by 0 bases, with 16 bases between. This CDR3 has 16 amino acids. Germline CDR1 SGHVS, CDR2 FNYEAQ. The CDR3 DNA follows: TGTGCCAGCAGCCCACGCGCATACCTCATGAACACTGAAGCTTTCTTT. Translated: CASSPRAYLMNTEAFF.

This clonotype occurred many times. The chain carries TRBV7-2 and TRBJ2-4; D may correspond to TRBD1 or TRBD2 (5 bases each). This CDR3 contains 15 residues. Germline CDR1 is SGHTA and CDR2 is FQGNSA. V lost 4 bases and J 2 bases, leaving 12 bases between the germline ends. CDR3 in amino acids: CASSSSGGPKNIQYF. The CDR3 nucleotides are TGTGCCAGCAGCTCTTCTGGGGGTCCCAAAAACATTCAGTACTTC.

This clonotype has only a few counts. The genes are TRBV12-3 or TRBV12-4 and TRBJ1-2; a weak D match, TRBD1 (5 bases). The V end was cut by 5 bases, the J end by 6 bases, with 13 bases between. The CDR3 contains 13 residues. The CDR3 loop is CASSKLRVDGYTF. CDR3 nucleotides: TGTGCCAGCAGTAAGCTCAGGGTAGATGGCTACACCTTC.

This chain joins TRBV5-1 and TRBJ1-5; D not resolved. The ends were cut back, 4 bases at V and 5 bases at J, with 10 bases in the middle. In germline, CDR1 is SGHRS, CDR2 YFSETQ. The CDR3 covers 13 residues. The CDR3 DNA sequence: TGCGCCAGCAGCACTGGACGTGATCAGCCCCAGCATTTT. Its protein is CASSTGRDQPQHF.

The chain is built from TRBV5-1 and TRBJ1-3; TRBD1 agrees at 9 bases. CDR1 and CDR2 (germline): SGHRS, YFSETQ. The CDR3 contains 17 residues. Germline trimming cut 0 bases from V and 0 bases from J; bases unmatched to any gene: 4. This CDR3 reads CASSLERTGDSGNTIYF. In nucleotides, the CDR3 is TGCGCCAGCAGCTTGGAGAGGACAGGGGACTCTGGAAACACCATATATTTT.

The gene calls are TRBV5-1 and TRBJ1-1; perhaps TRBD1 as D (6 bases). There are 16 residues in the CDR3. Trimming took off 4 bases at V and 3 bases at J, with 19 bases between the two ends. Germline V gene data show CDR1 as SGHRS and CDR2 as YFSETQ. This CDR3 reads CASSLSGGGGYTEAFF. The CDR3 DNA reads TGCGCCAGCAGCCTAAGTGGTGGGGGCGGGTACACTGAAGCTTTCTTT.

This clonotype showed up many times. V and J are TRBV29-1 and TRBJ1-1; 7 bases map to TRBD1. This CDR3 region has 16 residues. CDR1 and CDR2 from the germline V gene are SQVTM and ANQGSEA. V was clipped by 6 bases and J by 0 bases; unmatched bases: 13. In DNA, the CDR3 is TGCAGCGTAAAAGGACAGGTTGGGGTTCTGAACACTGAAGCTTTCTTT. It specifies CSVKGQVGVLNTEAFF.

The chain couples TRBV7-6 to TRBJ2-3; tentative D call: TRBD2 (5 bases). The CDR3 is made up of 14 amino acids. Per germline, CDR1 SGHVS and CDR2 FNYEAQ. V lost 3 bases and J 5 bases, leaving 12 bases between the germline ends. The CDR3 DNA is TGTGCCAGCAGCTTCGGGCGCCGGGGAGATACGCAGTATTTT. Its protein is CASSFGRRGDTQYF.

This clonotype was counted a few times. V usage is TRBV20-1 and J usage is TRBJ1-2; TRBD1 is a possible D gene (6 bases). Germline CDR1 DFQATT, CDR2 SNEGSKA (reference sequence). V lost 3 bases, J lost 4 bases, and 18 bases lay in between. This CDR3 comprises 15 residues. Here the CDR3 reads CSASTGTASTYGYTF. CDR3 in DNA: TGCAGTGCTAGTACAGGGACGGCCTCGACCTATGGCTACACCTTC.

This clonotype has more than one count but fewer than ten. This chain connects TRBV20-1 to TRBJ2-7; 7 nucleotides agree with TRBD1. The CDR3 sequence is 16 residues long. V lost 7 bases and J lost 4; bases outside the gene matches: 19. Germline-derived CDR1 and CDR2 are DFQATT and SNEGSKA (reference sequence). This CDR3 reads CSGVPIVPGQMYEQYF. CDR3 sequence (DNA): TGCAGTGGGGTTCCCATAGTACCGGGACAGATGTACGAGCAGTACTTC.

In its sample, this clonotype was seen a few times. The V call is TRBV7-6, the J call TRBJ2-3; 9 nucleotides align to TRBD1. CDR3 size: 13 residues. V lost 8 bases and J lost 2; bases outside the gene matches: 2. From germline, CDR1 is SGHVS and CDR2 FNYEAQ. The CDR3 loop reads CASGDRATDTQYF. The CDR3 nucleotides are TGTGCCAGCGGGGACAGGGCCACAGATACGCAGTATTTT.

This clonotype was found a few times. This chain connects TRBV7-9 to TRBJ1-6; maybe TRBD1 (5 bases). The CDR3 is 16 amino acids. Trimming left V 5 bases short and J 8 bases short, with 19 bases between. Germline V gene sequence: CDR1 SEHNR, CDR2 FQNEAQ (reference sequence). The CDR3 is CASSRAGSGAYSPLHF. In DNA, the CDR3 is TGTGCCAGCAGCCGGGCAGGGTCTGGGGCGTATTCACCCCTCCACTTT.

This chain links TRBV5-4 with TRBJ2-5; D might be TRBD1 or TRBD2, each matching 6 bases. Germline V lookup: CDR1 SGHNT, CDR2 YYREEE (reference sequence). The V and J ends lost 2 bases and 3 bases respectively, with 11 bases between them. The CDR3 has 14 amino acids. The CDR3 coding sequence is TGTGCCAGCAGCTTCGGGGGCGCGGAAGAGACCCAGTACTTC. Translating gives CASSFGGAEETQYF.

This clonotype was detected only a few times. The chain links TRBV5-1 to TRBJ1-6; D is uncertain. Germline V CDR1 and CDR2: SGHRS, YFSETQ. The CDR3 runs to 13 residues. V dropped 3 bases and J dropped 8 bases, with 9 bases sitting between them. CDR3 sequence reads: CASSSNLDSPLHF. The CDR3 coding sequence is TGCGCCAGCAGCTCAAATCTTGATTCACCCCTCCACTTT. Full variable domain (missing parts from reference TRBV5-1 and TRBJ1-6): KAGVTQTPRYLIKTRGQQVTLSCSPISGHRSVSWYQQTPGQGLQFLFEYFSETQRNKGNFPGRFSGRQFSNSRSEMNVSTLELGDSALYLCASSSNLDSPLHFGNGTRLTVT.

The chain couples TRBV19 to TRBJ2-1, with a tentative D call TRBD2 (6 bases). The CDR3 loop spans 16 amino acids. V dropped 5 bases and J dropped 0 bases, with 14 bases sitting between them. Germline V gene lookup returns CDR1 LNHDA and CDR2 SQIVND (reference sequence). CDR3 DNA: TGTGCCAGTAGTCGATCGGCGGGGAGCTCCTACAATGAGCAGTTCTTC. This sequence encodes CASSRSAGSSYNEQFF.

There are a few counts of this clonotype. The chain combines TRBV5-1 with TRBJ2-5; perhaps TRBD1 as D (6 bases). This CDR3 has 14 amino acids. V lost 0 bases and J lost 6, with 12 bases in between. Per the germline V gene, CDR1 is SGHRS and CDR2 is YFSETQ. CDR3 region: CASSLESGVKTQYF. The CDR3 DNA reads as TGCGCCAGCAGCTTGGAGTCAGGGGTAAAGACCCAGTACTTC.

This clonotype was seen a few times. V usage is TRBV18 and J usage is TRBJ2-1, with unresolved D. The germline CDR1 and CDR2 sequences are KGHSH and LQKENI. V gave up 3 bases and J gave up 4 bases, with 10 bases separating them. The length of the CDR3 is 14 residues. CDR3 in DNA: TGTGCCAGCTCACCCAGTAGGACGTACAATGAGCAGTTCTTC. It translates to CASSPSRTYNEQFF.

V and J are TRBV19 and TRBJ1-6, with a weak D call TRBD1 (6 bases). CDR3 length: 17 amino acids. Germline V gene lookup returns CDR1 LNHDA and CDR2 SQIVND (reference sequence). The V gene lost 7 bases and the J gene lost 0 bases, with 16 bases spanning the gap. The CDR3 region is CASKGGGISSYNSPLHF. DNA for the CDR3: TGTGCCAGTAAAGGGGGAGGCATTAGCTCCTATAATTCACCCCTCCACTTT.

Remarks on this clonotype: A single base separates this from a much larger clone, so it may be a read error. The chain uses TRBV20-1 and TRBJ2-7, with a weak D call TRBD1 (7 bases). There are 15 residues in the CDR3. The germline gives CDR1 DFQATT, CDR2 SNEGSKA (reference sequence). CDR3 sequence reads: CSSRGGSGGSYEQYF. CDR3 nucleotide sequence: TGCAGTTCTAGAGGGGGGTCAGGGGGATCCTACGAGCAGTACTTC.

This clonotype was picked up many times. The chain is built from TRBV5-1 and TRBJ2-1, with a weak D call TRBD2 (6 bases). Germline lookup yields CDR1 SGHRS and CDR2 YFSETQ. V lost 3 bases to trimming and J lost 10 bases, with 17 bases between them. This CDR3 spans 14 amino acids. The CDR3 bases are TGCGCCAGCAGCTGGGGAGGAGGGATGGGAGAGCAGTTCTTC. Translation: CASSWGGGMGEQFF.